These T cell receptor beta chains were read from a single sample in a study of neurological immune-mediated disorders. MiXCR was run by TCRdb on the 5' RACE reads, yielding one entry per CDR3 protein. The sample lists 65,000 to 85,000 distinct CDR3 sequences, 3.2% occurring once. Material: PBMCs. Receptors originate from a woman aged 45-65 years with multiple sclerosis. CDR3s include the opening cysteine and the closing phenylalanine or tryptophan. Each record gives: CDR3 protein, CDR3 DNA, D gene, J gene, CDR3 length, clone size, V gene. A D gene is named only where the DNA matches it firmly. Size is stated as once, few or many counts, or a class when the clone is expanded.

CDR3aa: CASSLGVVKDTGELFF
CDR3nt: TGCGCCAGCAGCTTGGGAGTAGTTAAAGACACCGGGGAGCTGTTTTTT
d_gene: -
j_gene: TRBJ2-2
len: 16
abundance: many
v_gene: TRBV5-1

CDR3aa: CASSPLSAEAFF
CDR3nt: TGTGCCAGCAGTCCCCTCTCGGCTGAAGCTTTCTTT
d_gene: -
j_gene: TRBJ1-1
len: 12
abundance: many
v_gene: TRBV28

CDR3aa: CSARALLGARSNQPQHF
CDR3nt: TGCAGTGCTAGAGCTCTTCTAGGGGCGAGGAGCAATCAGCCCCAGCATTTT
d_gene: -
j_gene: TRBJ1-5
len: 17
abundance: many
v_gene: TRBV20-1

CDR3aa: CASSYGTALTDTQYF
CDR3nt: TGTGCCAGCAGCTATGGGACAGCCCTCACAGATACGCAGTATTTT
d_gene: TRBD1
j_gene: TRBJ2-3
len: 15
abundance: many
v_gene: TRBV13

CDR3aa: CASTQDGGRTDTQYF
CDR3nt: TGTGCCAGCACCCAGGATGGAGGGAGGACAGATACGCAGTATTTT
d_gene: -
j_gene: TRBJ2-3
len: 15
abundance: many
v_gene: TRBV12-3/TRBV12-4

CDR3aa: CAISESNRATNTEAFF
CDR3nt: TGTGCCATCAGTGAGTCGAACAGAGCCACGAACACTGAAGCTTTCTTT
d_gene: -
j_gene: TRBJ1-1
len: 16
abundance: many
v_gene: TRBV10-3

CDR3aa: CSATKRAGLYNEQFF
CDR3nt: TGCAGTGCTACGAAACGGGCAGGTCTCTACAATGAGCAGTTCTTC
d_gene: -
j_gene: TRBJ2-1
len: 15
abundance: many
v_gene: TRBV20-1

CDR3aa: CASTSGSGSTDEQFF
CDR3nt: TGCGCCAGCACCTCGGGGAGCGGGAGTACTGATGAGCAGTTCTTC
d_gene: TRBD2
j_gene: TRBJ2-1
len: 15
abundance: many
v_gene: TRBV5-1

CDR3aa: CSAHGTSWGYTF
CDR3nt: TGCAGTGCCCATGGGACGAGCTGGGGCTACACCTTC
d_gene: -
j_gene: TRBJ1-2
len: 12
abundance: many
v_gene: TRBV20-1

CDR3aa: CASSLMTSGSGETQYF
CDR3nt: TGTGCCAGCAGCCTCATGACTAGCGGGAGTGGGGAGACCCAGTACTTC
d_gene: TRBD2
j_gene: TRBJ2-5
len: 16
abundance: many
v_gene: TRBV5-5

CDR3aa: CASSLKSRGGDTIYF
CDR3nt: TGCGCCAGCAGCTTGAAATCGCGAGGAGGGGACACCATATATTTT
d_gene: -
j_gene: TRBJ1-3
len: 15
abundance: many
v_gene: TRBV5-1

CDR3aa: CASRTDGMDQPQHF
CDR3nt: TGCGCCAGCAGGACCGACGGTATGGATCAGCCCCAGCATTTT
d_gene: -
j_gene: TRBJ1-5
len: 14
abundance: many
v_gene: TRBV5-1

CDR3aa: CSARAKGANVLTF
CDR3nt: TGCAGTGCTAGGGCCAAGGGGGCCAACGTCCTGACTTTC
d_gene: -
j_gene: TRBJ2-6
len: 13
abundance: many
v_gene: TRBV20-1

CDR3aa: CSASTSGGASYNEQFF
CDR3nt: TGCAGTGCTAGCACTAGCGGGGGGGCCTCCTACAATGAGCAGTTCTTC
d_gene: TRBD2
j_gene: TRBJ2-1
len: 16
abundance: many
v_gene: TRBV20-1

CDR3aa: CASSLLRANTGELFF
CDR3nt: TGTGCCAGCAGCTTGTTAAGGGCGAACACCGGGGAGCTGTTTTTT
d_gene: -
j_gene: TRBJ2-2
len: 15
abundance: many
v_gene: TRBV5-6

CDR3aa: CSVQLAASTDTQYF
CDR3nt: TGCAGCGTCCAGCTAGCGGCAAGCACAGATACGCAGTATTTT
d_gene: TRBD2
j_gene: TRBJ2-3
len: 14
abundance: many
v_gene: TRBV29-1

CDR3aa: CASSSLSQADEQFF
CDR3nt: TGCGCCAGCAGCTCCCTCTCCCAGGCCGATGAGCAGTTCTTC
d_gene: -
j_gene: TRBJ2-1
len: 14
abundance: many
v_gene: TRBV5-1

CDR3aa: CSARGTGGWETQYF
CDR3nt: TGCAGTGCTAGAGGGACAGGGGGTTGGGAGACCCAGTACTTC
d_gene: TRBD1
j_gene: TRBJ2-5
len: 14
abundance: many
v_gene: TRBV20-1

CDR3aa: CSAPLASGRNEQFF
CDR3nt: TGCAGTGCTCCTCTAGCTTCGGGGCGCAATGAGCAGTTCTTC
d_gene: -
j_gene: TRBJ2-1
len: 14
abundance: many
v_gene: TRBV20-1

CDR3aa: CSARNPPETQYF
CDR3nt: TGCAGTGCTAGGAACCCCCCGGAGACCCAGTACTTC
d_gene: -
j_gene: TRBJ2-5
len: 12
abundance: many
v_gene: TRBV20-1

CDR3aa: CASSYRGSNQPQHF
CDR3nt: TGTGCCAGCAGTTACAGGGGCAGCAATCAGCCCCAGCATTTT
d_gene: TRBD1
j_gene: TRBJ1-5
len: 14
abundance: many
v_gene: TRBV6-1

CDR3aa: CSARPRGAVTGELFF
CDR3nt: TGCAGTGCGAGACCACGGGGCGCTGTCACCGGGGAGCTGTTTTTT
d_gene: -
j_gene: TRBJ2-2
len: 15
abundance: many
v_gene: TRBV20-1

CDR3aa: CASSFTVRGGTKRDTQYF
CDR3nt: TGCGCCAGCAGCTTCACGGTCCGAGGGGGCACAAAAAGAGATACGCAGTATTTT
d_gene: TRBD1
j_gene: TRBJ2-3
len: 18
abundance: many
v_gene: TRBV5-1

CDR3aa: CASSLNWRSTQYF
CDR3nt: TGCGCCAGCAGCTTAAATTGGCGGAGTACGCAGTATTTT
d_gene: -
j_gene: TRBJ2-3
len: 13
abundance: many
v_gene: TRBV5-1

CDR3aa: CASSPLQGTRAFF
CDR3nt: TGTGCCAGCAGCCCCCTACAGGGTACGAGGGCTTTCTTT
d_gene: -
j_gene: TRBJ1-1
len: 13
abundance: many
v_gene: TRBV7-2

CDR3aa: CASSLVRGGRTDTQYF
CDR3nt: TGTGCCAGCAGCTTGGTGCGTGGAGGCCGGACAGATACGCAGTATTTT
d_gene: -
j_gene: TRBJ2-3
len: 16
abundance: many
v_gene: TRBV5-6

CDR3aa: CASSRGSQTRGETQYF
CDR3nt: TGTGCCAGCAGCCGAGGGAGCCAGACCCGGGGAGAGACCCAGTACTTC
d_gene: -
j_gene: TRBJ2-5
len: 16
abundance: many
v_gene: TRBV7-9

CDR3aa: CASSGGSSYNSPLHF
CDR3nt: TGCGCCAGCAGCGGAGGGAGCTCCTATAATTCACCCCTCCACTTT
d_gene: -
j_gene: TRBJ1-6
len: 15
abundance: many
v_gene: TRBV5-1

CDR3aa: CASSLIRGPYEQYF
CDR3nt: TGTGCCAGCAGCTTAATCCGAGGACCCTACGAGCAGTACTTC
d_gene: -
j_gene: TRBJ2-7
len: 14
abundance: many
v_gene: TRBV5-5

CDR3aa: CASRPDRAKSNEQFF
CDR3nt: TGTGCCAGCAGACCGGACAGGGCCAAGTCTAATGAGCAGTTCTTC
d_gene: TRBD1
j_gene: TRBJ2-1
len: 15
abundance: many
v_gene: TRBV6-5

CDR3aa: CASSQGLAGATGELFF
CDR3nt: TGTGCCAGCTCACAGGGACTAGCGGGAGCCACCGGGGAGCTGTTTTTT
d_gene: TRBD2
j_gene: TRBJ2-2
len: 16
abundance: many
v_gene: TRBV18

CDR3aa: CASSEGDTGELFF
CDR3nt: TGTGCCAGCAGTGAAGGGGACACCGGGGAGCTGTTTTTT
d_gene: -
j_gene: TRBJ2-2
len: 13
abundance: medium-sized
v_gene: TRBV6-1

CDR3aa: CASSLGHSGANVLTF
CDR3nt: TGCGCCAGCAGCTTGGGACACTCTGGGGCCAACGTCCTGACTTTC
d_gene: -
j_gene: TRBJ2-6
len: 15
abundance: many
v_gene: TRBV5-1

CDR3aa: CASSVPGSGANVLTF
CDR3nt: TGTGCCAGCAGCGTACCGGGCTCTGGGGCCAACGTCCTGACTTTC
d_gene: -
j_gene: TRBJ2-6
len: 15
abundance: many
v_gene: TRBV9

CDR3aa: CASSLELAGVQETQYF
CDR3nt: TGCGCCAGCAGCTTGGAACTAGCGGGAGTACAAGAGACCCAGTACTTC
d_gene: TRBD2
j_gene: TRBJ2-5
len: 16
abundance: many
v_gene: TRBV5-1

CDR3aa: CASSFNGGRPRDEQFF
CDR3nt: TGCGCCAGCAGCTTTAATGGTGGCAGGCCGCGGGATGAGCAGTTCTTC
d_gene: -
j_gene: TRBJ2-1
len: 16
abundance: many
v_gene: TRBV5-1

CDR3aa: CASSLPAGLTDTQYF
CDR3nt: TGTGCCAGCAGCTTACCAGCGGGTCTCACAGATACGCAGTATTTT
d_gene: -
j_gene: TRBJ2-3
len: 15
abundance: many
v_gene: TRBV5-5